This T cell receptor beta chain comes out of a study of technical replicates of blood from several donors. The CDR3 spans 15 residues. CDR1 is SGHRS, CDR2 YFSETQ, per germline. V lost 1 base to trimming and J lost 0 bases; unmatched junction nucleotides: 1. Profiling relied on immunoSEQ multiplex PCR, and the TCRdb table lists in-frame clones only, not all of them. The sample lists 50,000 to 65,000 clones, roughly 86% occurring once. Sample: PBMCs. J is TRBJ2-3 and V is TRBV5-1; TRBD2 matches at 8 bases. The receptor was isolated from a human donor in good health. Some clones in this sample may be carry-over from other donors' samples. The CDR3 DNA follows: TGCGCCAGCAGCTTGAGCGGGGGTAGCACAGATACGCAGTATTTT. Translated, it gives CASSLSGGSTDTQYF.